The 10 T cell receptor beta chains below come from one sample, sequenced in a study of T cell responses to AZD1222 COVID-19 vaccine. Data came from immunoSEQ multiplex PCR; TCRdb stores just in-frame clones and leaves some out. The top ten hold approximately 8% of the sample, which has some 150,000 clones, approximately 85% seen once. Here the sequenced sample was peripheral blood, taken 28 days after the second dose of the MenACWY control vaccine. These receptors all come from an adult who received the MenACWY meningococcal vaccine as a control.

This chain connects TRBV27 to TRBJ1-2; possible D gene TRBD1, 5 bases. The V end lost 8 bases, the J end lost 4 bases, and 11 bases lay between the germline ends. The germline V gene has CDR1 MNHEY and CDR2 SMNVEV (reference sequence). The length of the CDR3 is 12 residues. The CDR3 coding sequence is TGTGCCAGCTCCGGTGGGGCCTATGGCTACACCTTC. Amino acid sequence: CASSGGAYGYTF.

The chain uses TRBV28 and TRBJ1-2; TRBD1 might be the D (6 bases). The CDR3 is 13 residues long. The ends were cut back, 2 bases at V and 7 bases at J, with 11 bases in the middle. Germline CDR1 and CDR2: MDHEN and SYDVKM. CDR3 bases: TGTGCCAGCAGTTTAACAGGGACTACTGGCTACACCTTC. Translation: CASSLTGTTGYTF.

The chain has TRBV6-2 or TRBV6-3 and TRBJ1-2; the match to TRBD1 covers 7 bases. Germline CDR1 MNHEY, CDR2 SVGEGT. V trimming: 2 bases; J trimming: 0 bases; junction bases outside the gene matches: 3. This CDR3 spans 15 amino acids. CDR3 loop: CASSYRQGANYGYTF. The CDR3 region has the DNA TGTGCCAGCAGTTACCGACAGGGCGCTAACTATGGCTACACCTTC.

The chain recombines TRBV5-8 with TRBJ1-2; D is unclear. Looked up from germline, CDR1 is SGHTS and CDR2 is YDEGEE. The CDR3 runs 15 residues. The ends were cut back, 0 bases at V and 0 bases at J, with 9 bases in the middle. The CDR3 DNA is TGTGCCAGCAGCTTGGGGCGGCTCACTAACTATGGCTACACCTTC. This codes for CASSLGRLTNYGYTF.

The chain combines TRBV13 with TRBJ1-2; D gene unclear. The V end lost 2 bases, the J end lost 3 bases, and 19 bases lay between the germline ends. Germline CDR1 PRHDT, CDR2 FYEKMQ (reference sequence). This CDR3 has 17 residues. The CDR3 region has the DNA TGTGCCAGCAGCTTATCGGACCGGCCGCAAAAAGACTATGGCTACACCTTC. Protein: CASSLSDRPQKDYGYTF.

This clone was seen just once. CDR3 nucleotides: TGTGCCAGCAGCTTAACAGCAAACACTGAAGCTTTCTTT. This translates into CASSLTANTEAFF. The chain recombines TRBV11-3 with TRBJ1-1; D unclear. This CDR3 comprises 13 residues. V dropped 2 bases and J dropped 2 bases, with 6 bases sitting between them. Germline V gives CDR1 SGHNT, CDR2 YENEEA.

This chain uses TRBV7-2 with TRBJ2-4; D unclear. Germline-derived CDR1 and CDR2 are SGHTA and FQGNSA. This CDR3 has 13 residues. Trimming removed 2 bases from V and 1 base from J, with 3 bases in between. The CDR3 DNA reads TGTGCCAGCAGCTTACGGGCCAAAAACATTCAGTACTTC. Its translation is CASSLRAKNIQYF.

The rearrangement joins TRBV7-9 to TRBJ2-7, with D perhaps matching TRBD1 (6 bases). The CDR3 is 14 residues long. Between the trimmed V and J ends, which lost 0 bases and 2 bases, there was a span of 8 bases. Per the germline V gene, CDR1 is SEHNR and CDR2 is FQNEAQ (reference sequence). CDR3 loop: CASSLAQGPYEQYF. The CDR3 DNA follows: TGTGCCAGCAGCTTAGCACAGGGCCCCTACGAGCAGTACTTC.

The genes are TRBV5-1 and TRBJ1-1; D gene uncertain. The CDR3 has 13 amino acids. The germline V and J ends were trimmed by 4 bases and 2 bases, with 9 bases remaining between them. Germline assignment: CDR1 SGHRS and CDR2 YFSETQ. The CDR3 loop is CASSEQFNTEAFF. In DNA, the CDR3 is TGCGCCAGCAGCGAGCAGTTTAACACTGAAGCTTTCTTT. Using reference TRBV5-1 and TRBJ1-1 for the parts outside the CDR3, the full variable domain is KAGVTQTPRYLIKTRGQQVTLSCSPISGHRSVSWYQQTPGQGLQFLFEYFSETQRNKGNFPGRFSGRQFSNSRSEMNVSTLELGDSALYLCASSEQFNTEAFFGQGTRLTVV.

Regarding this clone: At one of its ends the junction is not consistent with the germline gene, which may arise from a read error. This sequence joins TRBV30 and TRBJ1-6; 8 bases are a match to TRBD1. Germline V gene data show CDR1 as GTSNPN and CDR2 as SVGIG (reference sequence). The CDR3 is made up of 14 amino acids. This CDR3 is CARRGGTGNSPLHF. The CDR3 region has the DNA TGTGCCCGGAGGGGGGGGACAGGAAATTCACCCCTCCACTTT.